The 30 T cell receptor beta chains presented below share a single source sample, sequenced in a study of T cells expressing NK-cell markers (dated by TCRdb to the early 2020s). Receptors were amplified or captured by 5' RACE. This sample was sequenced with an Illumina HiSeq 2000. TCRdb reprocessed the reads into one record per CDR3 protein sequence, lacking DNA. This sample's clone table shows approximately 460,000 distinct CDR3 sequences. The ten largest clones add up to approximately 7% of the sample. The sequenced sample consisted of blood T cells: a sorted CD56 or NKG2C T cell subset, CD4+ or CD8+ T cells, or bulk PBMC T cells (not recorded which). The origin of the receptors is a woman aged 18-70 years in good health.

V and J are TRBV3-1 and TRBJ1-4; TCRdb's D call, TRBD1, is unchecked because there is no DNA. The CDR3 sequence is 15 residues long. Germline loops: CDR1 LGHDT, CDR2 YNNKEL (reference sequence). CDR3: CASSQEGQGGEKLFF.

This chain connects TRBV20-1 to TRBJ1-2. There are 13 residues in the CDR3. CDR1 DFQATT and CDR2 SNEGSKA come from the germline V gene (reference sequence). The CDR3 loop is CSARKNSGYGYTF.

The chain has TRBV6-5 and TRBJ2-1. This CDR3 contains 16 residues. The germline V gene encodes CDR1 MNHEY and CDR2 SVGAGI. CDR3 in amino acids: CASSYADESSYNEQFF.

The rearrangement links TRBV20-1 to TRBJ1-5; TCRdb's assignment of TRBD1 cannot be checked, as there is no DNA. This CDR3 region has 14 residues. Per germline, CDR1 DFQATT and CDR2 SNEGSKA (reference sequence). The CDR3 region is CSAKRGADNQPQHF.

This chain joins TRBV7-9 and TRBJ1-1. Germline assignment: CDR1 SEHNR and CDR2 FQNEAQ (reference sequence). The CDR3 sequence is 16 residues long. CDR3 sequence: CASSFPSLGGNTEAFF.

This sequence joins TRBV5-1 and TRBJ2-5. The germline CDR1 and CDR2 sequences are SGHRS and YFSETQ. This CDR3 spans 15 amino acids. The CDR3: CASSLVGGDQETQYF.

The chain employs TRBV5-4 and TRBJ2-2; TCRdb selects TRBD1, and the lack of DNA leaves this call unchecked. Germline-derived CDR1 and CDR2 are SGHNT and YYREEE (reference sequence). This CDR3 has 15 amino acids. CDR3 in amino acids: CASSNSGWSTGELFF.

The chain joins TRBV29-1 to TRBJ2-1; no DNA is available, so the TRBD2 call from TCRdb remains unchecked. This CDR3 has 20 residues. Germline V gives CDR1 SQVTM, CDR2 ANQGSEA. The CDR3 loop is CSVELAWGLKGAGIYNEQFF.

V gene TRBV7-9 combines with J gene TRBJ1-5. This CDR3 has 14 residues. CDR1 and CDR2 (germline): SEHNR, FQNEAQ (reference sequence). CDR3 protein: CATQRGTFNQPQHF.

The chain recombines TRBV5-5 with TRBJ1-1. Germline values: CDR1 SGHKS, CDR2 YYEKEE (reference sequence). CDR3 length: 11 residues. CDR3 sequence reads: CASSFKSEAFF.

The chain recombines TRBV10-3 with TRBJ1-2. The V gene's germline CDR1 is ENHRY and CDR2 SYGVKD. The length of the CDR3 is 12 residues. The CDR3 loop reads CAISLDGECYTF.

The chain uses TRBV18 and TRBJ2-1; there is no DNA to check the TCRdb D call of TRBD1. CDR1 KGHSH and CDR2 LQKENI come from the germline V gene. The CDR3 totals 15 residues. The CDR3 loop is CASSRARDANNEQFF.

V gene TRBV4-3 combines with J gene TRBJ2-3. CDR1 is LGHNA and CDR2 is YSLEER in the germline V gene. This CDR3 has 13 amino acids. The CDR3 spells CASSHKSTDTQYF.

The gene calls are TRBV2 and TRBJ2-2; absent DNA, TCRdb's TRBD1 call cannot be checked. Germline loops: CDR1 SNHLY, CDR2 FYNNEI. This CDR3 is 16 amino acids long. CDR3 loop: CASRITGGANTGELFF.

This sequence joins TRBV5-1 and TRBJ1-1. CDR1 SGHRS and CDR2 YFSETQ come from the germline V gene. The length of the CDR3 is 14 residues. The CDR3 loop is CASSFPSQNTEAFF.

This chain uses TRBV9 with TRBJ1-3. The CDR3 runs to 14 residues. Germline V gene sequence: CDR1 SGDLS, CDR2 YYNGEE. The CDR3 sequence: CASSVYSSGNTIYF. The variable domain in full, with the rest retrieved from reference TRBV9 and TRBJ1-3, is DSGVTQTPKHLITATGQRVTLRCSPRSGDLSVYWYQQSLDQGLQFLIQYYNGEERAKGNILERFSAQQFPDLHSELNLSSLELGDSALYFCASSVYSSGNTIYFGEGSWLTVV.

CDR3 sequence reads: CASTGGSIREKLFF. The chain uses TRBV7-2 and TRBJ1-4; TCRdb indicates TRBD1, and absent DNA this call remains unverified. CDR1 is SGHTA, CDR2 FQGNSA, per germline. The CDR3 covers 14 residues.

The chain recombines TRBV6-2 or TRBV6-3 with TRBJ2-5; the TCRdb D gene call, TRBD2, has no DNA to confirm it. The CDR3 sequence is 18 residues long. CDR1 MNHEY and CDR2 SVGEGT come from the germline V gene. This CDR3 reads CASSYVASGGTHQETQYF.

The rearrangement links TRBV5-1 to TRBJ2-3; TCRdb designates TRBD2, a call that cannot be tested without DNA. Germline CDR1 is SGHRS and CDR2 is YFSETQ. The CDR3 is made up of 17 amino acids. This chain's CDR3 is CASSLVPSGRATDTQYF. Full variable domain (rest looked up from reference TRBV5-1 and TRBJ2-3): KAGVTQTPRYLIKTRGQQVTLSCSPISGHRSVSWYQQTPGQGLQFLFEYFSETQRNKGNFPGRFSGRQFSNSRSEMNVSTLELGDSALYLCASSLVPSGRATDTQYFGPGTRLTVL.

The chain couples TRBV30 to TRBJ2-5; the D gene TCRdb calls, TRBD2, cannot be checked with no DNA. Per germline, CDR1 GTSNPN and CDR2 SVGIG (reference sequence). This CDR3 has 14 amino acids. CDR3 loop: CAWNRPGLQETQYF.

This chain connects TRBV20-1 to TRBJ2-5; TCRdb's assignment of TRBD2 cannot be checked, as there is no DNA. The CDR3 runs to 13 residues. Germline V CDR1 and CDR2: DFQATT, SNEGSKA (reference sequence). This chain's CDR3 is CSASLAEVETQYF.

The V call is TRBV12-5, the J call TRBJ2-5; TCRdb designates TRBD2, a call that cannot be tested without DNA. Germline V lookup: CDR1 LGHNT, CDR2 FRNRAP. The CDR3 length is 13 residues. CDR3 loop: CASAPPGLGTQYF.

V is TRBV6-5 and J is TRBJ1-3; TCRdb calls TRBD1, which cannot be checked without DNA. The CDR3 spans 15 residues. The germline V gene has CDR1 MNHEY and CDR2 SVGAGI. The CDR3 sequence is CASSYTQGSGNTIYF.

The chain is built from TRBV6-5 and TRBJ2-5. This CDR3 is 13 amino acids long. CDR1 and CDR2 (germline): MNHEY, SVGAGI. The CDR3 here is CASSYLRSETQYF.

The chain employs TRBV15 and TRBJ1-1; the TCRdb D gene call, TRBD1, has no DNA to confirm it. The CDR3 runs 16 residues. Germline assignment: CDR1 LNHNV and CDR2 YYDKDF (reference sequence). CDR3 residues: CATSSTQGQVNTEAFF.

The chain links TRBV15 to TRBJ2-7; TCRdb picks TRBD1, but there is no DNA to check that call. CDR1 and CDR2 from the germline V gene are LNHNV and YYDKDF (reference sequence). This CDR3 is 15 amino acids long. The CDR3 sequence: CATSAGDRDSYEQYF.

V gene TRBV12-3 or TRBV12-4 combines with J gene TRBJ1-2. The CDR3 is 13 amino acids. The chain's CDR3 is CASSPYDPYGYTF.

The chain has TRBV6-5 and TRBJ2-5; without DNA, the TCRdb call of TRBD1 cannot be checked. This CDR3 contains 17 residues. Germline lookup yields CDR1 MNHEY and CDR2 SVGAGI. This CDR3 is CASSYTPTGKGEETQYF.

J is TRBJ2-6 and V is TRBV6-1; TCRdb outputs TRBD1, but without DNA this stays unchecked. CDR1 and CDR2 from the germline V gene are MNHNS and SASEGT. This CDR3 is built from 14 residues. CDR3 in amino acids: CASSVRVGANVLTF.

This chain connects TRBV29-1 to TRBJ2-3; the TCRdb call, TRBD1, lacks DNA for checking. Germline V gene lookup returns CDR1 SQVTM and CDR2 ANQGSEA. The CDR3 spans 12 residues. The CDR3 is CSVGGDGDTQYF.